This TCR beta chain was profiled in a study of T cell changes during pregnancy in multiple sclerosis. CDR3 length: 18 residues. The V segment lost 0 bases and the J segment 3 bases; nucleotides outside the gene matches: 11. Germline V gene data show CDR1 as SGHVS and CDR2 as FQNEAQ. Repertoires were generated with immunoSEQ multiplex PCR, while TCRdb's copy carries only in-frame clones and drops some. Of under 20,000 clones in the sample, around 89% were seen once. This TCR derives from a female donor in good health, enrolled as a control in a pregnancy study. Sample: CD8+ T cells from peripheral blood mononuclear cells, taken in the second trimester of pregnancy. The chain employs TRBV7-8 and TRBJ2-7, with 10 bases that match TRBD2. In DNA form, the CDR3 reads TGTGCCAGCAGCTTAGCGGTAGGGACTAGCGCCTTTAACTACGAGCAGTACTTC. This sequence encodes CASSLAVGTSAFNYEQYF.